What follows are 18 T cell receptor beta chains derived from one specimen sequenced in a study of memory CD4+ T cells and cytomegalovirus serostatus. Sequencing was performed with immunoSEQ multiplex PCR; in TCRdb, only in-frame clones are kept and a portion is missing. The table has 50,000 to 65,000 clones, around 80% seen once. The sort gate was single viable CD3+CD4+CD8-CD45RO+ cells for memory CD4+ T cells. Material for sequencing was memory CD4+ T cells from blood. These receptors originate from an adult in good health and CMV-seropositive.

This chain's CDR3 is CASRTQNTYEQYF. The CDR3 nucleotides read TGTGCCAGCAGGACCCAGAATACCTACGAGCAGTACTTC. The chain recombines TRBV27 with TRBJ2-5; D unclear. The end of the DNA is better explained by TRBJ2-7, so the J call may be wrong. The germline V gene encodes CDR1 MNHEY and CDR2 SMNVEV (reference sequence). The CDR3 consists of 13 residues.

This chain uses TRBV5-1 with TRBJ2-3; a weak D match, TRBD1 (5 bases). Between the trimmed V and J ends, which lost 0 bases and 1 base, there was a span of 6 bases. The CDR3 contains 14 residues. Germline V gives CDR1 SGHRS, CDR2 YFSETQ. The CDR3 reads CASSLGGGTDTQYF. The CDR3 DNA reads TGCGCCAGCAGCTTGGGGGGCGGCACAGATACGCAGTATTTT.

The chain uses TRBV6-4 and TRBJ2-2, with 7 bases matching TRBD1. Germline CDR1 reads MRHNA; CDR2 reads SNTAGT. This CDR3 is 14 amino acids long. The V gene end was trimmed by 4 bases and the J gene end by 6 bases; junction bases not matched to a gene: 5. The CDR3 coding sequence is TGTGCCAGCAGTGGCAGACAGGGTGCCGGGGAGCTGTTTTTT. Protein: CASSGRQGAGELFF.

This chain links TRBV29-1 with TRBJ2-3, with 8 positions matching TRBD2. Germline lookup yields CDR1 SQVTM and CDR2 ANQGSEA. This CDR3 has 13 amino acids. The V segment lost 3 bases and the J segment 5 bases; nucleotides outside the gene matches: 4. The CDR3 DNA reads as TGCAGCGTTGAGATGAGCGGGAGAGATACGCAGTATTTT. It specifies CSVEMSGRDTQYF.

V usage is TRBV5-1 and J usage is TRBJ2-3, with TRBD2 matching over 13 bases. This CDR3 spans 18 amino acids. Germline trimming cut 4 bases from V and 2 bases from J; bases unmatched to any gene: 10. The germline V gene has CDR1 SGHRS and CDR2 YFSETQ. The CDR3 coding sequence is TGCGCCAGCAGCCCTTGGACTAGCGGGGGCCCCTTCACAGATACGCAGTATTTT. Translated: CASSPWTSGGPFTDTQYF.

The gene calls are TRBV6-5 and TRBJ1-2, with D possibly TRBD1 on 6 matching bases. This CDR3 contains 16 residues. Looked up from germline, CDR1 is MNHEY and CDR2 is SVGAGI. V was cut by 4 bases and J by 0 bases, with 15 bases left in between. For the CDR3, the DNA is TGTGCCAGCAGTTCTCTTACAGGGCGAACTAACTATGGCTACACCTTC. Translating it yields CASSSLTGRTNYGYTF.

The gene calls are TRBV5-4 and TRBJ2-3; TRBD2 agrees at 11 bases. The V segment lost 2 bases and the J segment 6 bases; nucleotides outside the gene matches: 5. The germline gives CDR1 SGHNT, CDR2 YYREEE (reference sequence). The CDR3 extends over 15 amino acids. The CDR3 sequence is CASSFSGGAEDTQYF. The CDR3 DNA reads TGTGCCAGCAGCTTTAGCGGGGGGGCGGAGGATACGCAGTATTTT.

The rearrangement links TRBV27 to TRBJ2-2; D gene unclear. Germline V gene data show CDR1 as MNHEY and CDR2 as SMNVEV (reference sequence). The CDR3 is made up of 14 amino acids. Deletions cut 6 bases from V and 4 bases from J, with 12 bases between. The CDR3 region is CASRPSSATGELFF. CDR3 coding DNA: TGTGCCAGCAGGCCTTCTAGTGCCACCGGGGAGCTGTTTTTT.

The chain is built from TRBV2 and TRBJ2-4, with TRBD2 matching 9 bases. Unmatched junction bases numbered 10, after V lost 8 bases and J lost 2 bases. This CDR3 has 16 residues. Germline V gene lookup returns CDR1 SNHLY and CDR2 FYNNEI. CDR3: CASGPGAGGTKNIQYF. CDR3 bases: TGTGCCAGCGGGCCGGGGGCGGGAGGGACCAAAAACATTCAGTACTTC.

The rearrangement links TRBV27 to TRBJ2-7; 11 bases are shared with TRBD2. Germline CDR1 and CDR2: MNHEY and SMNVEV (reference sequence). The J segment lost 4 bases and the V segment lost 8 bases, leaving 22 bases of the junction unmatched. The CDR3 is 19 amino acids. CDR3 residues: CASANLRPGGSGGAYEQYF. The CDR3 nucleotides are TGTGCCAGCGCCAACCTACGACCGGGGGGTAGCGGGGGGGCGTACGAGCAGTACTTC.

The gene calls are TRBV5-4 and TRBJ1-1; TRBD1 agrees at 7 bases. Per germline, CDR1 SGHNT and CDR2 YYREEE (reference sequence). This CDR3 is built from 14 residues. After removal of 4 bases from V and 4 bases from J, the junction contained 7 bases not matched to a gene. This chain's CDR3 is CASSGQGEGTEAFF. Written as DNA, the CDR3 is TGTGCCAGCAGCGGTCAGGGGGAGGGCACTGAAGCTTTCTTT.

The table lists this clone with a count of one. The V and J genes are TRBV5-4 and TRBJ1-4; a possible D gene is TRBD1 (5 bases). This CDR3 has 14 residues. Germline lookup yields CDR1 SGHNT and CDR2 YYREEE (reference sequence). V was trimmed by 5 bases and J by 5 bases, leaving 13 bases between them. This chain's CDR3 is CASRPGGPNEKLFF. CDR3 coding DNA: TGTGCCAGCAGACCCGGGGGTCCGAATGAAAAACTGTTTTTT.

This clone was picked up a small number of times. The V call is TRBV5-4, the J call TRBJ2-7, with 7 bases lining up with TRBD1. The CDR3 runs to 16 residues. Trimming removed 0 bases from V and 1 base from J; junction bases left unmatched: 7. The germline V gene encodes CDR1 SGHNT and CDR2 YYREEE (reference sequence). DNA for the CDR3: TGTGCCAGCAGCTTGGAAATGGGACAGCCTTCCTACGAGCAGTACTTC. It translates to CASSLEMGQPSYEQYF.

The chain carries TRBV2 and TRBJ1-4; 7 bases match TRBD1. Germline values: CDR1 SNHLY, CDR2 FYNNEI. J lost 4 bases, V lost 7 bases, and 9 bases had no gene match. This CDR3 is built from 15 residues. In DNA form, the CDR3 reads TGTGCCAGCAACAGGGACAGATTTTTTAATGAAAAACTGTTTTTT. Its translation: CASNRDRFFNEKLFF.

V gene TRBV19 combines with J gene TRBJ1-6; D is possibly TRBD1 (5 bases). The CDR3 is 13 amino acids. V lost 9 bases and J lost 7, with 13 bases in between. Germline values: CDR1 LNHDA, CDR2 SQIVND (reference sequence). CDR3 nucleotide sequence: TGTGCCAGCACCGAGGGGTGGAATTCACCCCTCCACTTT. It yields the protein CASTEGWNSPLHF. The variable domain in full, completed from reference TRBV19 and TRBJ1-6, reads DGGITQSPKYLFRKEGQNVTLSCEQNLNHDAMYWYRQDPGQGLRLIYYSQIVNDFQKGDIAEGYSVSREKKESFPLTVTSAQKNPTAFYLCASTEGWNSPLHFGNGTRLTVT.

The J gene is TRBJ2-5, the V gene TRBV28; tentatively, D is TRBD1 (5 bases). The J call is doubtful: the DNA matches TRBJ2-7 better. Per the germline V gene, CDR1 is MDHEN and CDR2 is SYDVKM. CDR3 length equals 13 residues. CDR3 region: CASSPTGPYEQYF. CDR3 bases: TGTGCCAGCAGCCCCACAGGTCCCTACGAGCAGTACTTC.

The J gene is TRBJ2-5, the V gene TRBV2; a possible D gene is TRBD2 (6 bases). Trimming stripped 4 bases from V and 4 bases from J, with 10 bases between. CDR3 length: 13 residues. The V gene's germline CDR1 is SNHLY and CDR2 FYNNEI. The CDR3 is CASSAGTSETQYF. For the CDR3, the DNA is TGTGCCAGCAGTGCCGGGACTTCAGAGACCCAGTACTTC. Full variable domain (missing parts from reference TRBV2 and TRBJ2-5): EPEVTQTPSHQVTQMGQEVILRCVPISNHLYFYWYRQILGQKVEFLVSFYNNEISEKSEIFDDQFSVERPDGSNFTLKIRSTKLEDSAMYFCASSAGTSETQYFGPGTRLLVL.

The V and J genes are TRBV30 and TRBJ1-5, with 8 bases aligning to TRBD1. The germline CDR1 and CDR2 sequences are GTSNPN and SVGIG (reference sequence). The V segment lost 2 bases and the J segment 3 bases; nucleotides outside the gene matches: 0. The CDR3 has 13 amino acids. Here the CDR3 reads CAWSQGANQPQHF. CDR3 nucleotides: TGTGCCTGGAGTCAGGGGGCCAATCAGCCCCAGCATTTT.